The sample holds many counts of the clone carrying this T cell receptor beta chain. Time point defined: newly diagnosed GD, antithyroid drugs for less than 3 months. The TCR library was made from RNA extracted from PBMCs. Arm-PCR of CDR3 regions and iRepertoire HTBI primers were the basis on which TCR beta libraries were built. Authors' analysis steps: From all samples, identification returned approximately 14 TRBJ and around 62 TRBV segments. One entry per CDR3 protein results from TCRdb running MiXCR on the multiplex PCR reads. It is TCRdb's table, rather than the study itself, that gives the V and J calls and clone size. Of about 440,000 distinct CDR3 sequences in the sample, over 15% were seen once. The ends were cut back, 0 bases at V and 6 bases at J, with 13 bases in the middle. This CDR3 comprises 14 residues. Germline V CDR1 and CDR2: GTSNPN, SVGIG (reference sequence). These data are taken from a study of regulatory T cells in long-lasting Graves disease.

These data also featured in a second study, about T cells in Graves' hyperthyroidism and ophthalmopathy. Per that paper: First-round RT-PCR targeting the TCR CDR3 was performed with the HTBI primer set.

The starting material was peripheral blood mononuclear cells (PBMCs), obtained at new diagnosis, from a patient treated with antithyroid drugs. This sequence originates from a woman aged 30 to 39 with Graves disease. V gene TRBV30 combines with J gene TRBJ2-3; tentatively, D is TRBD2 (5 bases). The CDR3 protein is CAWSVRAVVDTQYF. The CDR3 coding sequence is TGTGCCTGGAGTGTACGAGCGGTTGTCGATACGCAGTATTTT.